This T cell receptor beta chain derives from a study of T cell responses to AZD1222 COVID-19 vaccine. Sequencing was performed with immunoSEQ multiplex PCR; in TCRdb, only in-frame clones are kept and a portion is missing. This table holds over 100,000 clones, 70% to 90% found once. The V segment lost 9 bases and the J segment 9 bases; nucleotides outside the gene matches: 18. The germline CDR1 and CDR2 sequences are SNHLY and FYNNEI. The CDR3 contains 16 residues. The sequence derives from an adult who received the AZD1222 COVID-19 vaccine. Sequencing used peripheral blood, obtained 28 days after the second AZD1222 dose. The chain uses TRBV2 and TRBJ2-1; 9 bases line up with TRBD2. The chain's CDR3 is CASTQGGVAGAGEQFF. CDR3 DNA sequence: TGTGCCAGTACGCAGGGTGGGGTAGCGGGAGCAGGTGAGCAGTTCTTC.